This passage covers 28 T cell receptor beta chains from one sample sequenced in a study of blood T cells in healthy people across ages. Through a sample-barcoded 5' primer and a J-beta primer mix, a second PCR was run for roughly 7 to 12 cycles. TCRdb redid the calling of the 5' RACE reads with MiXCR, one entry per CDR3 protein. In the table there are roughly 1,700,000 distinct CDR3 sequences, about 30% of which are singletons. The sample was blood. These receptor sequences come from a young woman in good health.

This clonotype was seen a handful of times. The chain links TRBV4-1 to TRBJ2-7; 9 bases are shared with TRBD1. V shed 4 bases, J shed 4 bases, and the junction held 5 bases outside the gene matches. The germline gives CDR1 MGHRA, CDR2 YSYEKL. This CDR3 region has 14 residues. CDR3 amino acids: CASSRNDRGYEQYF. CDR3 DNA: TGCGCCAGCAGCCGAAATGACAGGGGGTACGAGCAGTACTTC.

The V and J genes are TRBV3-1 and TRBJ2-1, with 12 bases identical to TRBD2. The CDR3 is 18 amino acids. The V gene end was trimmed by 4 bases and the J gene end by 9 bases; junction bases not matched to a gene: 16. CDR1 and CDR2 from the germline V gene are LGHDT and YNNKEL (reference sequence). CDR3 sequence: CASSRPSGGANQVREQFF. The DNA of the CDR3 is TGTGCCAGCAGCCGTCCTAGCGGGGGGGCTAATCAGGTTCGTGAGCAGTTCTTC.

V gene TRBV7-9 combines with J gene TRBJ2-3; 12 bases fit TRBD2. CDR1 and CDR2 from the germline V gene are SEHNR and FQNEAQ (reference sequence). CDR3 length: 18 amino acids. V lost 5 bases and J lost 5; bases outside the gene matches: 14. This CDR3 reads CASSEPQNLAGGRDTQYF. Written as DNA, the CDR3 is TGTGCCAGCAGCGAACCTCAAAATCTAGCGGGAGGGAGAGATACGCAGTATTTT.

This clonotype was picked up a small number of times. The chain joins TRBV7-9 to TRBJ2-5; the D gene is possibly TRBD2 (5 bases). The V gene lost 6 bases and the J gene lost 6 bases, with 14 bases spanning the gap. CDR3 length equals 13 residues. CDR1 and CDR2 (germline): SEHNR, FQNEAQ (reference sequence). CDR3: CASRSGGQKTQYF. CDR3 DNA: TGTGCCAGCAGGTCCGGCGGGCAGAAGACCCAGTACTTC. Supplemented by reference TRBV7-9 and TRBJ2-5, the full variable domain reads DTGVSQNPRHKITKRGQNVTFRCDPISEHNRLYWYRQTLGQGPEFLTYFQNEAQLEKSRLLSDRFSAERPKGSFSTLEIQRTEQGDSAMYLCASRSGGQKTQYFGPGTRLLVL.

The chain has TRBV29-1 and TRBJ2-3, with 7 bases that match TRBD2. Germline trimming cut 6 bases from V and 4 bases from J; bases unmatched to any gene: 10. The CDR3 is 14 amino acids. The V gene's germline CDR1 is SQVTM and CDR2 ANQGSEA. CDR3 sequence (DNA): TGCAGCGTCGGCGGGAGAGGCGGGTCAGATACGCAGTATTTT. It yields the protein CSVGGRGGSDTQYF.

The chain is built from TRBV20-1 and TRBJ2-1; 8 bases match TRBD1. V lost 3 bases to trimming and J lost 0 bases; unmatched junction nucleotides: 7. CDR3 length equals 16 residues. Germline V gene lookup returns CDR1 DFQATT and CDR2 SNEGSKA (reference sequence). CDR3 amino acids: CSASKGTGSSYNEQFF. In DNA, the CDR3 is TGCAGTGCTAGTAAGGGGACAGGCAGCTCCTACAATGAGCAGTTCTTC.

V usage is TRBV20-1 and J usage is TRBJ2-7; maybe TRBD1 (6 bases). Germline loops: CDR1 DFQATT, CDR2 SNEGSKA (reference sequence). There are 15 residues in the CDR3. Trimming pared 1 base from V and 0 bases from J, leaving 13 bases between. The CDR3 coding sequence is TGCAGTGCTAGAGGGGGAAGGGGGAACTCCTACGAGCAGTACTTC. The encoded protein is CSARGGRGNSYEQYF.

The sample holds a few counts of this clonotype. The rearrangement links TRBV5-1 to TRBJ2-6; D unclear. V lost 0 bases and J 0 bases, leaving 10 bases between the germline ends. This CDR3 has 17 amino acids. Per the germline V gene, CDR1 is SGHRS and CDR2 is YFSETQ. CDR3 bases: TGCGCCAGCAGCTTGGCATATAGGAGCTCTGGGGCCAACGTCCTGACTTTC. Protein: CASSLAYRSSGANVLTF.

This clonotype was seen more than once but under ten times. The rearrangement links TRBV11-2 to TRBJ1-2; weak D call: TRBD1 (5 bases). CDR3 size: 13 residues. Germline V gene sequence: CDR1 SGHAT, CDR2 FQNNGV. Trimming took 7 bases from V and 8 from J, leaving 17 bases between them. CDR3 DNA sequence: TGTGCCAGCACCGCAGAGACCCGGGGGGGCTACACCTTC. This gives the protein CASTAETRGGYTF.

In regard to this clonotype: One end of the junction does not line up with germline, which may come from a read error. The chain is built from TRBV3-1 and TRBJ1-3; no clear D gene. The length of the CDR3 is 14 residues. Germline assignment: CDR1 LGHDT and CDR2 YNNKEL (reference sequence). DNA of the CDR3: TGTGCCAGTAGCCCCCACGCGGCTGGAAACACCATATATTTT. As protein: CASSPHAAGNTIYF.

V gene TRBV20-1 combines with J gene TRBJ1-4; 7 nucleotides align to TRBD1. The trim removed 6 bases at V and 3 bases at J, leaving 4 bases unmatched. The CDR3 is made up of 13 amino acids. CDR1 is DFQATT and CDR2 is SNEGSKA in the germline V gene (reference sequence). As DNA, the CDR3 is TGCAGTGCAAGGGACAGATCTAATGAAAAACTGTTTTTT. Protein product: CSARDRSNEKLFF.

This clonotype has ten or more counts. The junction does not match germline at one end; this may be a read error. The chain couples TRBV7-8 to TRBJ2-1; D is possibly TRBD2 (6 bases). The CDR3 is 14 amino acids. Germline V gene data show CDR1 as SGHVS and CDR2 as FQNEAQ. The CDR3 DNA is TGTGCCAGCACCTTACTCGGGAGTGACAATGAGCAGTTCTTC. Residues: CASTLLGSDNEQFF.

This rearrangement joins TRBV10-3 to TRBJ2-1; D could derive from TRBD1 or TRBD2 (5 bases each). Germline V gene lookup returns CDR1 ENHRY and CDR2 SYGVKD. The germline V and J ends were trimmed by 7 bases and 7 bases, with 14 bases remaining between them. The CDR3 extends over 13 amino acids. CDR3 residues: CAIKRDVSNEQFF. The CDR3 region has the DNA TGTGCCATCAAACGGGACGTCTCGAATGAGCAGTTCTTC.

This clonotype was detected only a few times. V usage is TRBV15 and J usage is TRBJ2-1; 7 nucleotides align to TRBD1. The V and J ends lost 11 bases and 7 bases, in that order; junction bases with no gene match: 8. Germline CDR1 and CDR2: LNHNV and YYDKDF (reference sequence). CDR3 length equals 12 residues. The CDR3 coding sequence is TGTGCCTCCGGGGACAGATCAAATGAGCAGTTCTTC. Its translation: CASGDRSNEQFF. Looking up the rest from reference TRBV15 and TRBJ2-1 gives the full variable domain: DAMVIQNPRYQVTQFGKPVTLSCSQTLNHNVMYWYQQKSSQAPKLLFHYYDKDFNNEADTPDNFQSRRPNTSFCFLDIRSPGLGDTAMYLCASGDRSNEQFFGPGTRLTVL.

The V call is TRBV20-1, the J call TRBJ2-1; D is ambiguous. V was cut by 2 bases and J by 7 bases, with 18 bases left in between. The CDR3 extends over 15 amino acids. The germline V gene has CDR1 DFQATT and CDR2 SNEGSKA (reference sequence). The CDR3 is CSARLPASNGNEQFF. The CDR3, as DNA: TGCAGTGCTAGACTCCCGGCCTCCAATGGGAATGAGCAGTTCTTC.

The chain joins TRBV5-1 to TRBJ2-5; the D is unclear. V lost 0 bases and J lost 5, with 8 bases in between. Germline CDR1 reads SGHRS; CDR2 reads YFSETQ. This CDR3 region has 13 residues. CDR3 loop: CASSLEFRETQYF. The DNA of the CDR3 is TGCGCCAGCAGCTTGGAATTTCGGGAGACCCAGTACTTC. Full variable domain (missing parts from reference TRBV5-1 and TRBJ2-5): KAGVTQTPRYLIKTRGQQVTLSCSPISGHRSVSWYQQTPGQGLQFLFEYFSETQRNKGNFPGRFSGRQFSNSRSEMNVSTLELGDSALYLCASSLEFRETQYFGPGTRLLVL.

This clonotype was counted many times. This rearrangement joins TRBV12-3 or TRBV12-4 to TRBJ2-7, with 9 bases aligning to TRBD2. V lost 5 bases, J lost 4 bases, and 9 bases stayed unmatched. The CDR3 covers 15 residues. The CDR3 region has the DNA TGTGCCAGCAGTCCGAATCTAGCGGGGCATTACGAGCAGTACTTC. Translation gives CASSPNLAGHYEQYF.

This clonotype turned up a few times. The J gene is TRBJ2-1, the V gene TRBV7-3; 8 bases line up with TRBD1. Germline-derived CDR1 and CDR2 are SGHTA and FQGTGA. The V and J ends lost 5 bases and 13 bases, in that order; junction bases with no gene match: 10. The CDR3 contains 13 residues. The CDR3 sequence is CASSGLPGGGQFF. The CDR3 DNA is TGTGCCAGCAGCGGATTACCAGGGGGCGGACAGTTCTTC. The whole variable domain, filled in from reference TRBV7-3 and TRBJ2-1, reads GAGVSQTPSNKVTEKGKYVELRCDPISGHTALYWYRQSLGQGPEFLIYFQGTGAADDSGLPNDRFFAVRPEGSVSTLKIQRTERGDSAVYLCASSGLPGGGQFFGPGTRLTVL.

J is TRBJ1-4 and V is TRBV7-2; 7 bases agree with TRBD1. From germline, CDR1 is SGHTA and CDR2 FQGNSA. With 5 bases clipped from V and 7 bases from J, the junction kept 10 bases outside the gene matches. The CDR3 runs 15 residues. In DNA, the CDR3 is TGTGCCAGCAGCCGTACGGGACAGAGAACTGAAAAACTGTTTTTT. Protein product: CASSRTGQRTEKLFF. Supplemented by reference TRBV7-2 and TRBJ1-4, the full variable domain reads GAGVSQSPSNKVTEKGKDVELRCDPISGHTALYWYRQSLGQGLEFLIYFQGNSAPDKSGLPSDRFSAERTGGSVSTLTIQRTQQEDSAVYLCASSRTGQRTEKLFFGSGTQLSVL.

This clonotype was counted a single time. The rearrangement joins TRBV27 to TRBJ2-1; tentatively, D is TRBD1 or TRBD2 (5 bases each). Germline CDR1 and CDR2: MNHEY and SMNVEV (reference sequence). The V end was cut by 5 bases, the J end by 8 bases, with 19 bases between. The CDR3 consists of 15 residues. In nucleotides, the CDR3 is TGTGCCAGCAGTCCAGTTATGGCCGGGGCCGATGAGCAGTTCTTC. It translates to CASSPVMAGADEQFF.

V and J are TRBV2 and TRBJ2-5; tentatively, D is TRBD2 (5 bases). CDR3 length: 13 amino acids. Germline V lookup: CDR1 SNHLY, CDR2 FYNNEI. Deletions cut 10 bases from V and 3 bases from J, with 15 bases between. In nucleotides, the CDR3 is TGTGCCACTGCGGGCAGCGGCAAAGAGACCCAGTACTTC. Translating gives CATAGSGKETQYF.

This clonotype was counted between two and nine times. J is TRBJ2-2 and V is TRBV10-3, with 8 nucleotides matching TRBD1. With 0 bases clipped from V and 3 bases from J, the junction kept 18 bases outside the gene matches. Per germline, CDR1 ENHRY and CDR2 SYGVKD. This CDR3 is built from 21 residues. The CDR3, as DNA: TGTGCCATCAGTGAGTCGGCTGGTCTAGGGGACAGGAGCCAATACACCGGGGAGCTGTTTTTT. It translates to CAISESAGLGDRSQYTGELFF.

This clonotype has a handful of counts. This chain links TRBV20-1 with TRBJ1-4; D is perhaps TRBD1 (5 bases). Deletions cut 4 bases from V and 3 bases from J, with 12 bases between. Per the germline V gene, CDR1 is DFQATT and CDR2 is SNEGSKA (reference sequence). The CDR3 runs 14 residues. This CDR3 reads CSAIRGSANEKLFF. DNA for the CDR3: TGCAGTGCTATAAGGGGCTCGGCTAATGAAAAACTGTTTTTT.

The chain recombines TRBV9 with TRBJ1-6; possible D gene TRBD1, 6 bases. The CDR3 consists of 18 residues. CDR1 SGDLS and CDR2 YYNGEE come from the germline V gene. The germline V and J ends were trimmed by 1 base and 9 bases, with 23 bases remaining between them. CDR3 in amino acids: CASSVRGGLMGTISPLHF. The CDR3 bases are TGTGCCAGCAGCGTACGAGGGGGGCTGATGGGTACGATTTCACCCCTCCACTTT.

Of note for this clonotype: A read error is possible here, since a much larger clone lies one base away. The genes are TRBV5-4 and TRBJ2-7; D not certain. The CDR3 totals 14 residues. Germline CDR1 is SGHNT and CDR2 is YYREEE (reference sequence). The V gene lost 3 bases and the J gene lost 7 bases, with 17 bases spanning the gap. The CDR3 is CASSSEVSGYEQYF. The CDR3, as DNA: TGTGCCAGCAGCTCAGAGGTGTCTGGATATGAGCAGTACTTC.

The chain employs TRBV24-1 and TRBJ2-1; TRBD2 agrees at 8 bases. Per germline, CDR1 KGHDR and CDR2 SFDVKD. The ends lost 10 bases at V and 9 bases at J; junction bases unmatched: 10. This CDR3 contains 13 residues. The DNA of the CDR3 is TGTGCCACTTCTAGCGGGCGCTGTGGTGAGCAGTTCTTC. Amino acids: CATSSGRCGEQFF.

This clonotype was found a few times. This chain connects TRBV10-3 to TRBJ2-1; the match to TRBD2 covers 8 bases. J gave up 5 bases and V 6 bases, and 0 bases lay outside the gene matches. The length of the CDR3 is 12 residues. The germline gives CDR1 ENHRY, CDR2 SYGVKD. DNA for the CDR3: TGTGCCATCAGCGGGAGGGACAATGAGCAGTTCTTC. Translated, it gives CAISGRDNEQFF.

This sequence joins TRBV12-3 or TRBV12-4 and TRBJ2-1; possible D gene TRBD2, 6 bases. This CDR3 spans 13 amino acids. Trimming took 3 bases from V and 5 from J, leaving 8 bases between them. The CDR3 region is CASSFERDNEQFF. DNA for the CDR3: TGTGCCAGCAGTTTCGAGCGGGACAATGAGCAGTTCTTC.